These 11 T cell receptor beta chains originate from one sample sequenced in a study of OX40 agonist ivuxolimab in advanced cancers. Assay used: immunoSEQ multiplex PCR; TCRdb lists only in-frame clones, some missing. The sample has about 87,000 clones; about 83% are singletons. This sample comprised CD4+ or CD8+ T cells sorted from blood, obtained in a trial of the OX40 agonist ivuxolimab. Source of these receptors: an adult with an advanced solid tumor such as melanoma, head and neck, liver or kidney cancer.

A single count supports this clone. The gene calls are TRBV27 and TRBJ2-5, with D possibly matching TRBD2 (5 bases). The V gene's germline CDR1 is MNHEY and CDR2 SMNVEV (reference sequence). The CDR3 consists of 13 residues. V was clipped by 7 bases and J by 7 bases, with 16 bases between them. The CDR3 spells CASKSPREGTQYF. The CDR3 DNA reads as TGTGCCAGCAAATCACCTCGGGAAGGGACCCAGTACTTC.

The rearrangement joins TRBV7-6 to TRBJ1-1; D gene unclear. Deletions cut 2 bases from V and 0 bases from J, with 13 bases between. CDR1 and CDR2 from the germline V gene are SGHVS and FNYEAQ. There are 16 residues in the CDR3. This CDR3 is CASSLFSKGMNTEAFF. CDR3 bases: TGTGCCAGCAGCTTATTTTCTAAAGGAATGAACACTGAAGCTTTCTTT.

This chain's CDR3 is CASSGGLTKSTDTQYF. In nucleotides, the CDR3 is TGTGCCAGCAGCGGGGGACTGACCAAGAGCACAGATACGCAGTATTTT. This chain connects TRBV7-6 to TRBJ2-3; D is possibly TRBD2 (6 bases). Trimming pared 5 bases from V and 0 bases from J, leaving 15 bases between. From germline, CDR1 is SGHVS and CDR2 FNYEAQ. CDR3 length: 16 residues.

The V call is TRBV5-8, the J call TRBJ1-4; TRBD1 is a possible D gene (6 bases). The CDR3 totals 15 residues. Germline lookup yields CDR1 SGHTS and CDR2 YDEGEE. V shed 3 bases and J shed 3 bases, with 12 bases lying between them. The CDR3 coding sequence is TGTGCCAGCAGCTCTACAGGGCGGGCTAATGAAAAACTGTTTTTT. This sequence encodes CASSSTGRANEKLFF.

V and J are TRBV28 and TRBJ1-3; 10 bases are shared with TRBD1. The CDR3 has 16 residues. Germline lookup yields CDR1 MDHEN and CDR2 SYDVKM. J was trimmed by 6 bases and V by 5 bases; bases with no gene match: 10. The CDR3 protein is CASSPSSGQGENTIYF. The CDR3 nucleotides read TGTGCCAGCAGTCCCTCTTCCGGACAGGGGGAAAACACCATATATTTT.

The genes are TRBV18 and TRBJ2-6, with D possibly being TRBD2 (5 bases). The V end lost 2 bases, the J end lost 4 bases, and 6 bases lay between the germline ends. The CDR3 contains 14 residues. CDR1 is KGHSH and CDR2 is LQKENI in the germline V gene. The chain's CDR3 is CASSPSGGANVLTF. The CDR3 bases are TGTGCCAGCTCACCATCGGGGGGGGCCAACGTCCTGACTTTC.

This chain links TRBV5-1 with TRBJ2-6, with 7 bases aligning to TRBD2. The CDR3 is 16 amino acids. Germline CDR1 reads SGHRS; CDR2 reads YFSETQ. Trimming cost V 4 bases and J 4 bases; bases outside gene matches: 8. The CDR3 protein is CASSGGGGVGANVLTF. In DNA form, the CDR3 reads TGCGCCAGCAGCGGTGGGGGAGGGGTCGGGGCCAACGTCCTGACTTTC.

The V and J genes are TRBV4-2 and TRBJ2-3; TRBD2 matches 9 bases. The CDR3 is made up of 16 amino acids. The germline V gene has CDR1 LGHNA and CDR2 YNFKEQ. Germline trimming cut 1 base from V and 5 bases from J; bases unmatched to any gene: 7. The chain's CDR3 is CASSQAQAGGGDTQYF. CDR3 sequence (DNA): TGTGCCAGCAGCCAAGCCCAAGCGGGGGGTGGAGATACGCAGTATTTT.

The chain has TRBV5-1 and TRBJ2-3, with TRBD2 as a possible D gene (6 bases). The CDR3 has 15 amino acids. Germline-derived CDR1 and CDR2 are SGHRS and YFSETQ. Trimming removed 4 bases at V and 4 bases at J, with 16 bases between. The CDR3 nucleotides are TGCGCCAGCAGCCCGGAGGGCAGGGCCCCAGATACGCAGTATTTT. Residues: CASSPEGRAPDTQYF.

This clone was counted between two and nine times. Written as DNA, the CDR3 is TGTGCCAGCTCGACGGTTGATCAGCCCCAGCATTTT. Its translation is CASSTVDQPQHF. The chain has TRBV28 and TRBJ1-5; the D is unclear. V gave up 8 bases and J gave up 5 bases, with 10 bases separating them. This CDR3 is 12 amino acids long. Per the germline V gene, CDR1 is MDHEN and CDR2 is SYDVKM.

This clone was recorded a few times. The chain joins TRBV6-1 to TRBJ1-6, with unresolved D. Germline assignment: CDR1 MNHNS and CDR2 SASEGT. This CDR3 region has 14 residues. With 2 bases removed from V and 10 bases from J, the gap between germline ends came to 12 bases. This CDR3 reads CASSEMSSGSPLHF. The CDR3 nucleotides read TGTGCCAGCAGTGAAATGTCGAGTGGCTCACCCCTCCACTTT.